Presented here are 9 T cell receptor beta chains from one specimen sequenced in a study of blood T cells in healthy people across ages (dated by TCRdb to the mid-2010s). The protocol used for the library was 5' RACE. This sample was sequenced with an Illumina HiSeq 2500. The second PCR ran for about 7 to 11 cycles and used a J-beta primer mix along with a sample-barcoded 5' primer. TCRdb handled the public reads itself, with Q25 trimming in fastp and clone calling in MiXCR, and kept productive beta chains. When rows share a CDR3 protein, they turn into one entry using the most common DNA and genes. Recorded for this sample are more than 900,000 distinct CDR3 sequences; almost 25% of them occurred a single time. Around 0.75% of the sample belongs to the ten largest clones. This sample was also put to use in a study of T cells of mothers and their children.

Sequences were obtained from blood. The receptor set was obtained from a girl aged 2 to 9 in good health.

The CDR3 loop reads CASSSADKNIQYF. In DNA form, the CDR3 reads TGCGCCAGCAGCTCTGCAGACAAAAACATTCAGTACTTC. This sequence joins TRBV5-1 and TRBJ2-4; no clear D gene. This CDR3 has 13 residues. V was cut by 3 bases and J by 3 bases, with 7 bases left in between. Germline assignment: CDR1 SGHRS and CDR2 YFSETQ.

The chain employs TRBV7-9 and TRBJ2-5; TRBD1 matches at 11 bases. The trim removed 5 bases at V and 7 bases at J, leaving 6 bases unmatched. This CDR3 contains 14 residues. Germline CDR1 is SEHNR and CDR2 is FQNEAQ (reference sequence). In DNA form, the CDR3 reads TGTGCCAGCAGCGTGGACAGGGGGCTTGCGACCCAGTACTTC. This translates into CASSVDRGLATQYF. Based on the CDR3 plus reference TRBV7-9 and TRBJ2-5, the full variable domain is DTGVSQNPRHKITKRGQNVTFRCDPISEHNRLYWYRQTLGQGPEFLTYFQNEAQLEKSRLLSDRFSAERPKGSFSTLEIQRTEQGDSAMYLCASSVDRGLATQYFGPGTRLLVL.

This chain connects TRBV7-2 to TRBJ1-2; 7 nucleotides line up with TRBD1. V was pared by 5 bases and J by 7 bases, with 10 bases of the junction left unmatched. The CDR3 has 14 amino acids. Germline V gene sequence: CDR1 SGHTA, CDR2 FQGNSA. For the CDR3, the DNA is TGTGCCAGCAGCCTAGGCGCAGGGGGTTCTGGCTACACCTTC. Translated: CASSLGAGGSGYTF.

The rearrangement joins TRBV27 to TRBJ1-2, with D uncertain. V lost 6 bases and J lost 4, with 12 bases in between. The CDR3 extends over 13 amino acids. CDR1 MNHEY and CDR2 SMNVEV come from the germline V gene (reference sequence). CDR3 nucleotide sequence: TGTGCCAGCAGGGAGGAGGTTGGCTATGGCTACACCTTC. It translates to CASREEVGYGYTF.

The chain links TRBV20-1 to TRBJ1-2; D is undetermined. The CDR3 covers 13 residues. V was shortened by 2 bases and J by 8 bases, with 15 bases between the two germline ends. CDR1 DFQATT and CDR2 SNEGSKA come from the germline V gene (reference sequence). The CDR3 nucleotides are TGCAGTGCTAGAACGGGATTAGAGAGGGGCTACACCTTC. Translated: CSARTGLERGYTF.

This chain connects TRBV7-9 to TRBJ2-5; 7 bases are shared with TRBD2. CDR3 length: 16 residues. From germline, CDR1 is SEHNR and CDR2 FQNEAQ (reference sequence). J was trimmed by 4 bases and V by 5 bases; bases with no gene match: 13. CDR3 region: CASSPDSTSSGETQYF. The DNA of the CDR3 is TGTGCCAGCAGCCCCGACTCGACTAGCAGTGGAGAGACCCAGTACTTC.

The CDR3, as DNA: TGTGCCAGCAGCCAACAGGGGTTTGCGGGAAACATTCAGTACTTC. The encoded protein is CASSQQGFAGNIQYF. This rearrangement joins TRBV14 to TRBJ2-4; TRBD1 is a possible D gene (6 bases). The germline V gene has CDR1 SGHDN and CDR2 FVKESK. This CDR3 contains 15 residues. V gave up 2 bases and J gave up 6 bases, with 14 bases separating them.

This clonotype was seen a few times. The chain is built from TRBV5-6 and TRBJ2-1; D call uncertain. Trimming took off 1 base at V and 6 bases at J, with 5 bases between the two ends. There are 12 residues in the CDR3. Germline V CDR1 and CDR2: SGHDT, YYEEEE. CDR3 DNA: TGTGCCAGCAGCTTGCAGAGCAATGAGCAGTTCTTC. Its protein is CASSLQSNEQFF.

This clonotype was found a few times. The chain carries TRBV3-1 and TRBJ1-2; 9 bases are shared with TRBD1. The CDR3 runs to 14 residues. Germline V gives CDR1 LGHDT, CDR2 YNNKEL (reference sequence). The V and J ends lost 1 base and 7 bases, in that order; junction bases with no gene match: 4. The CDR3 is CASSQGTGAGGYTF. DNA of the CDR3: TGTGCCAGCAGCCAAGGGACAGGGGCTGGTGGCTACACCTTC.